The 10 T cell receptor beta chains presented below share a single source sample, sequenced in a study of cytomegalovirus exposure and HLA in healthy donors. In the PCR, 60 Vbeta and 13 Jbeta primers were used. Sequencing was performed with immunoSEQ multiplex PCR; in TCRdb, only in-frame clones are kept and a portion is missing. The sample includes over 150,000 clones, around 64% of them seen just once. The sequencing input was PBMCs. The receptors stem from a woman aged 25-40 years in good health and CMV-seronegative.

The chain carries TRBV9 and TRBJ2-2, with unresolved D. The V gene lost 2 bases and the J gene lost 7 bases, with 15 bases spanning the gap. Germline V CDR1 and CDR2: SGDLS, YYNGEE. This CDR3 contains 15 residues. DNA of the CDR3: TGTGCCAGCAGCGTCATGTCGGGTGTGGACGGGGAGCTGTTTTTT. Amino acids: CASSVMSGVDGELFF. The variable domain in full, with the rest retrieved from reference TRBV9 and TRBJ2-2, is DSGVTQTPKHLITATGQRVTLRCSPRSGDLSVYWYQQSLDQGLQFLIQYYNGEERAKGNILERFSAQQFPDLHSELNLSSLELGDSALYFCASSVMSGVDGELFFGEGSRLTVL.

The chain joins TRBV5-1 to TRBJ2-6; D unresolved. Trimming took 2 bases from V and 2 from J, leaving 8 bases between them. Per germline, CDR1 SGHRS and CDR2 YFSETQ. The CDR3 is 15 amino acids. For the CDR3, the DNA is TGCGCCAGCAGCTTTGACAACGCTGGGGCCAACGTCCTGACTTTC. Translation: CASSFDNAGANVLTF.

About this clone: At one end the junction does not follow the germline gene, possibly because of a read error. This CDR3 is CAGSLVQRYEQYF. CDR3 nucleotide sequence: TGTGCCGGAAGCTTGGTTCAGCGCTACGAGCAGTACTTC. The chain couples TRBV5-3 to TRBJ2-7; D not certain. TRBV5-3 is filed as an ORF, its function uncertain. The CDR3 loop spans 13 amino acids.

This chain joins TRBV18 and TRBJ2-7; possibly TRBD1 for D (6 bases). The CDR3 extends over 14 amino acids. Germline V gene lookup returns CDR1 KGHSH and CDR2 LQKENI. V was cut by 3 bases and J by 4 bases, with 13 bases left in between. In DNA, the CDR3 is TGTGCCAGCTCACCGTCGGGACACCGTTACGAGCAGTACTTC. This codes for CASSPSGHRYEQYF. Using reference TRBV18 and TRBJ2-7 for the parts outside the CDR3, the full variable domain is NAGVMQNPRHLVRRRGQEARLRCSPMKGHSHVYWYRQLPEEGLKFMVYLQKENIIDESGMPKERFSAEFPKEGPSILRIQQVVRGDSAAYFCASSPSGHRYEQYFGPGTRLTVT.

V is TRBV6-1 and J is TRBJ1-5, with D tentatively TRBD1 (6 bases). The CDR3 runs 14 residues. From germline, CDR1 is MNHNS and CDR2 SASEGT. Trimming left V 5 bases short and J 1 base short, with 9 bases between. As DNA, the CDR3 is TGTGCCAGCAGTTGGGACATAAGCAATCAGCCCCAGCATTTT. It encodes CASSWDISNQPQHF.

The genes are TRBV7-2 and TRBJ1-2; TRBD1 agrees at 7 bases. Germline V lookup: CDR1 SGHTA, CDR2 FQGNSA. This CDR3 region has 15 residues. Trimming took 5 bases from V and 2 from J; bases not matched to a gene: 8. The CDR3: CASSLPMGQNYGYTF. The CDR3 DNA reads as TGTGCCAGCAGCCTTCCAATGGGACAGAACTATGGCTACACCTTC.

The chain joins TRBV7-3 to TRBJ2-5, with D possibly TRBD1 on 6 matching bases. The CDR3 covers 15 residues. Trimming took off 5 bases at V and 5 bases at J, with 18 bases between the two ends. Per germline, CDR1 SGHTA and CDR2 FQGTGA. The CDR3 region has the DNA TGTGCCAGCAGCCCTACAGGGTCCCTATGGGAGACCCAGTACTTC. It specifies CASSPTGSLWETQYF.

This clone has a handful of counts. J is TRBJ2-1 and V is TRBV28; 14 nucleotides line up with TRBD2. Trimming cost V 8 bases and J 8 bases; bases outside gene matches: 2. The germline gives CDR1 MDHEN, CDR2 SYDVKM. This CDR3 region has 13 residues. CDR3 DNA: TGTGCCAGCGGACTAGCGGGAGGCGATGAGCAGTTCTTC. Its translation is CASGLAGGDEQFF.

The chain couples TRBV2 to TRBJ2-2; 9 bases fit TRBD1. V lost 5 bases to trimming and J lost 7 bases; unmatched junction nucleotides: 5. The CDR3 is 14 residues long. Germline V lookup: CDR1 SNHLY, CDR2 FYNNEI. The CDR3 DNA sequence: TGTGCCAGCAGTTGGACAGGGGAAATCGGGGAGCTGTTTTTT. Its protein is CASSWTGEIGELFF. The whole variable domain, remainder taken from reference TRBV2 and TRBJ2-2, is EPEVTQTPSHQVTQMGQEVILRCVPISNHLYFYWYRQILGQKVEFLVSFYNNEISEKSEIFDDQFSVERPDGSNFTLKIRSTKLEDSAMYFCASSWTGEIGELFFGEGSRLTVL.

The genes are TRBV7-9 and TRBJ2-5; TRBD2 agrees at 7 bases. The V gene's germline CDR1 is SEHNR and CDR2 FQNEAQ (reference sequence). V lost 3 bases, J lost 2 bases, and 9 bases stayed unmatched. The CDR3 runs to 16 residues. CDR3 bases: TGTGCCAGCAGCTTCTCGGGGCTAGCGGAACAAGAGACCCAGTACTTC. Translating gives CASSFSGLAEQETQYF.